The TCR beta chain under discussion was sequenced for a study of OX40 agonist ivuxolimab in advanced cancers. The overall study: The treatment was a fully human IgG2 OX40 agonist, ivuxolimab.

Deletions cut 3 bases from V and 1 base from J, with 12 bases between. The CDR3 spans 15 residues. The germline V gene encodes CDR1 ENHRY and CDR2 SYGVKD. Data came from immunoSEQ multiplex PCR; TCRdb stores just in-frame clones and leaves some out. Of fewer than 80,000 clones listed, approximately 90% are singletons. The sample holds one count of this clone. The sequence derives from an adult with an advanced solid tumor such as melanoma, head and neck, liver or kidney cancer. The chain employs TRBV10-3 and TRBJ1-1; weak D call: TRBD1 (5 bases). The input for sequencing was CD4+ or CD8+ T cells sorted from blood, taken in a trial of the OX40 agonist ivuxolimab. The CDR3 DNA reads TGTGCCATCAGTGAACGGGTTCAGGGGAACACTGAAGCTTTCTTT. This encodes CAISERVQGNTEAFF.